The 27 T cell receptor beta chains given below trace back to one sample, sequenced in a study of PD-1 blockade in classical Hodgkin lymphoma (dated by TCRdb to the early 2020s). The library was made by the immunoSEQ multiplex PCR assay. Imported from immuneACCESS, the table was reduced by TCRdb to in-frame sequences with V and J called. These copies leave out some clones; in studies compared against another copy, an unresolved V gene accounts for under half, and the cause of the remainder is not known. The sample profile shows tens of thousands of clones; 66% of them were found once. The ten largest clonotypes hold approximately 2.8% of the sample. Read against the paper, the sample's time point label means: cycle 4 day 1 (C4D1), after more than five weeks of nivolumab. Relapse after autologous stem cell transplantation had occurred in all trial patients, and cohorts A, B and C were distinguished by prior brentuximab vedotin exposure.

The source material was peripheral blood mononuclear cells (PBMCs), sampled before the fourth cycle of nivolumab. The receptors stem from a human donor with classical Hodgkin lymphoma.

This clone was observed once. The J gene is TRBJ2-2, the V gene TRBV28; tentatively, D is TRBD2 (5 bases). The CDR3 loop spans 14 amino acids. Deletions cut 1 base from V and 6 bases from J, with 9 bases between. Germline CDR1 reads MDHEN; CDR2 reads SYDVKM. CDR3 sequence: CASSLLAAAGELFF. The CDR3 nucleotides are TGTGCCAGCAGTTTATTGGCAGCGGCCGGGGAGCTGTTTTTT. The variable domain in full, with the rest retrieved from reference TRBV28 and TRBJ2-2, is DVKVTQSSRYLVKRTGEKVFLECVQDMDHENMFWYRQDPGLGLRLIYFSYDVKMKEKGDIPEGYSVSREKKERFSLILESASTNQTSMYLCASSLLAAAGELFFGEGSRLTVL.

With regard to this clone: At one end the junction does not follow the germline gene, possibly because of a read error. Other DNA sequences from this sample encode an identical CDR3 as well. The gene calls are TRBV7-8 and TRBJ1-2, with 7 positions matching TRBD1. Per the germline V gene, CDR1 is SGHVS and CDR2 is FQNEAQ. The CDR3 is 16 residues long. As DNA, the CDR3 is TGCGCCAGCAGCTCCAAGGGGGCTGGGGGAACTTATGGCTACACCTTC. Translation gives CASSSKGAGGTYGYTF.

The rearrangement links TRBV2 to TRBJ2-7; D is ambiguous. The V end was cut by 2 bases, the J end by 4 bases, with 3 bases between. Per the germline V gene, CDR1 is SNHLY and CDR2 is FYNNEI. The CDR3 length is 11 residues. This chain's CDR3 is CASSERYEQYF. The CDR3 bases are TGTGCCAGCAGTGAAAGGTACGAGCAGTACTTC.

The chain recombines TRBV25-1 with TRBJ1-6; no clear D. This CDR3 spans 17 amino acids. Germline CDR1 reads MGHDK; CDR2 reads SYGVNS. V was trimmed by 4 bases and J by 0 bases, leaving 13 bases between them. The CDR3 region is CASSATDGSSYNSPLHF. The CDR3, as DNA: TGTGCCAGCAGTGCTACCGACGGGAGCTCCTATAATTCACCCCTCCACTTT.

V is TRBV18 and J is TRBJ1-5; D unresolved. Germline V gene lookup returns CDR1 KGHSH and CDR2 LQKENI. There are 14 residues in the CDR3. The germline V and J ends were trimmed by 1 base and 5 bases, with 9 bases remaining between them. CDR3 sequence (DNA): TGTGCCAGCTCACCACAAATGGGTGATCAGCCCCAGCATTTT. Translated: CASSPQMGDQPQHF.

The V and J genes are TRBV29-1 and TRBJ2-7; D is uncertain. Trimming removed 3 bases from V and 1 base from J, with 4 bases in between. The CDR3 is made up of 11 amino acids. Germline CDR1 and CDR2: SQVTM and ANQGSEA. CDR3 residues: CSVDESYEQYF. CDR3 nucleotide sequence: TGCAGCGTTGACGAGTCCTACGAGCAGTACTTC.

By share of the sample, this clone is medium-sized. The genes are TRBV7-3 and TRBJ2-3; D is unresolved. V lost 3 bases and J 0 bases, leaving 4 bases between the germline ends. The CDR3 extends over 13 amino acids. Looked up from germline, CDR1 is SGHTA and CDR2 is FQGTGA. The CDR3: CASSFLSTDTQYF. CDR3 nucleotides: TGTGCCAGCAGCTTCCTCAGCACAGATACGCAGTATTTT.

The chain uses TRBV20-1 and TRBJ2-7; no firm D call. The tail of the sequence fits TRBJ2-5 better, so the J call may be wrong. There are 10 residues in the CDR3. CDR1 is DFQATT and CDR2 is SNEGSKA in the germline V gene (reference sequence). The CDR3 DNA is TGCAGTGCTCCACAAGAGACCCAGTACTTC. It specifies CSAPQETQYF.

The chain uses TRBV18 and TRBJ2-3; no clear D gene. CDR1 and CDR2 (germline): KGHSH, LQKENI. The CDR3 has 14 residues. V dropped 3 bases and J dropped 6 bases, with 13 bases sitting between them. The CDR3 protein is CASSPGRAPDTQYF. As DNA, the CDR3 is TGTGCCAGCTCACCCGGACGGGCCCCCGATACGCAGTATTTT.

This clone was found a few times. The chain links TRBV5-1 to TRBJ2-3; a possible D gene is TRBD1 (5 bases). This CDR3 has 14 amino acids. The V gene lost 2 bases and the J gene lost 4 bases, with 11 bases spanning the gap. Germline V gene data show CDR1 as SGHRS and CDR2 as YFSETQ. CDR3 in amino acids: CASSFVGVSDTQYF. The CDR3 coding sequence is TGCGCCAGCAGCTTTGTAGGGGTCTCAGATACGCAGTATTTT.

The chain recombines TRBV27 with TRBJ2-2; D call uncertain. V shed 4 bases and J shed 1 base, with 7 bases lying between them. The CDR3 runs to 14 residues. Germline CDR1 reads MNHEY; CDR2 reads SMNVEV (reference sequence). CDR3 residues: CASSSGLNTGELFF. The CDR3 DNA follows: TGTGCCAGCAGTTCCGGGCTGAACACCGGGGAGCTGTTTTTT.

About this clone: In the same sample, other DNA sequences code for this CDR3. The V gene is TRBV19, the J gene TRBJ2-3; 12 bases agree with TRBD2. The CDR3 extends over 17 amino acids. Germline V gives CDR1 LNHDA, CDR2 SQIVND (reference sequence). Unmatched junction bases numbered 9, after V lost 5 bases and J lost 3 bases. The CDR3 loop reads CASSATSGGSSTDTQYF. CDR3 sequence (DNA): TGTGCCAGTAGTGCGACTAGCGGGGGTTCTAGTACAGATACGCAGTATTTT.

The V call is TRBV6-5, the J call TRBJ2-3; D uncertain. Germline V gene sequence: CDR1 MNHEY, CDR2 SVGAGI. The V end was cut by 3 bases, the J end by 4 bases, with 8 bases between. The CDR3 covers 13 residues. CDR3 DNA: TGTGCCAGCAGTTATCAATGGGCAGATACGCAGTATTTT. Protein product: CASSYQWADTQYF.

The chain employs TRBV6-1 and TRBJ2-7, with D unclear. V dropped 10 bases and J dropped 3 bases, with 13 bases sitting between them. Germline CDR1 MNHNS, CDR2 SASEGT. The CDR3 totals 12 residues. The CDR3 region is CATYSFLYEQYF. The CDR3 nucleotides read TGTGCCACCTACAGTTTCCTCTACGAGCAGTACTTC.

The V gene is TRBV5-6, the J gene TRBJ2-5; 9 nucleotides align to TRBD1. With V trimmed by 5 bases and J by 2 bases, 4 bases remained unmatched. The CDR3 has 14 residues. Germline V gives CDR1 SGHDT, CDR2 YYEEEE. The CDR3 DNA sequence: TGTGCCAGCAGACGGACAGGGGAACAAGAGACCCAGTACTTC. Residues: CASRRTGEQETQYF.

The chain employs TRBV21-1 and TRBJ2-2; whether TRBD2, the table's D call, matches the DNA was not checked. TRBV21-1 is reported as a pseudogene. This CDR3 comprises 16 residues. CDR3 region: CASSKERQKNTGELFF. CDR3 sequence (DNA): TGTGCCAGCAGCAAAGAGAGGCAGAAGAACACCGGGGAGCTGTTTTTT.

This sequence joins TRBV4-3 and TRBJ2-3; TRBD2 agrees at 9 bases. In germline, CDR1 is LGHNA, CDR2 YSLEER. V gave up 5 bases and J gave up 6 bases; unmatched junction bases: 9. The CDR3 contains 15 residues. The CDR3 region is CASSLASGVVDTQYF. Here the CDR3 DNA reads TGCGCCAGCAGCTTAGCTAGCGGGGTCGTGGATACGCAGTATTTT.

Only a few counts were recorded for this clone. The same CDR3 arises from other DNA sequences in this sample as well. V usage is TRBV18 and J usage is TRBJ1-2, with D possibly being TRBD1 (6 bases). This CDR3 has 12 residues. CDR1 is KGHSH and CDR2 is LQKENI in the germline V gene. V dropped 2 bases and J dropped 6 bases, with 7 bases sitting between them. CDR3 amino acids: CASSPKGDGYTF. The CDR3 DNA reads TGTGCCAGCTCACCAAAGGGGGATGGCTACACCTTC. Complete variable domain (other parts from reference TRBV18 and TRBJ1-2): NAGVMQNPRHLVRRRGQEARLRCSPMKGHSHVYWYRQLPEEGLKFMVYLQKENIIDESGMPKERFSAEFPKEGPSILRIQQVVRGDSAAYFCASSPKGDGYTFGSGTRLTVV.

V and J are TRBV27 and TRBJ2-1, with TRBD2 matching over 13 bases. Trimming at V came to 4 bases and at J to 4 bases, leaving 7 bases not matched to a gene. Germline V gene sequence: CDR1 MNHEY, CDR2 SMNVEV (reference sequence). This CDR3 region has 17 residues. The CDR3 region has the DNA TGTGCCAGCAGTTCCAGACTAGCGGGGGGCTTGTACAATGAGCAGTTCTTC. It codes for CASSSRLAGGLYNEQFF.

This clone came up a few times. The chain carries TRBV5-6 and TRBJ2-7; no clear D. This CDR3 is built from 15 residues. The germline V gene encodes CDR1 SGHDT and CDR2 YYEEEE. V lost 1 base and J 5 bases, leaving 16 bases between the germline ends. CDR3 coding DNA: TGTGCCAGCAGCTTGCGGCGAATGAGTAGCCACGAGCAGTACTTC. It is translated as CASSLRRMSSHEQYF.

The chain links TRBV7-3 to TRBJ2-3; the match to TRBD2 covers 13 bases. From germline, CDR1 is SGHTA and CDR2 FQGTGA. V shed 0 bases, J shed 3 bases, and the junction held 6 bases outside the gene matches. The length of the CDR3 is 18 residues. In DNA form, the CDR3 reads TGTGCCAGCAGCTTAACAACTAGCGGGAGGGCCGAGACAGATACGCAGTATTTT. It yields the protein CASSLTTSGRAETDTQYF.

The chain employs TRBV9 and TRBJ1-1; maybe TRBD1 (6 bases). The CDR3 has 15 amino acids. CDR1 is SGDLS and CDR2 is YYNGEE in the germline V gene. V shed 3 bases and J shed 2 bases, with 14 bases lying between them. The CDR3 reads CASSATTGLNTEAFF. Here the CDR3 DNA reads TGTGCCAGCAGCGCCACGACAGGCCTCAACACTGAAGCTTTCTTT.

The CDR3 bases are TGTGCCAGCAGCGTAACGGGGAATATGGAGGGGACCGGGGAGCTGTTTTTT. It is translated as CASSVTGNMEGTGELFF. This chain joins TRBV9 and TRBJ2-2; a possible D gene is TRBD2 (6 bases). This CDR3 region has 17 residues. The V gene lost 1 base and the J gene lost 5 bases, with 18 bases spanning the gap. Germline CDR1 and CDR2: SGDLS and YYNGEE. The full variable domain, rest sourced from reference TRBV9 and TRBJ2-2, is DSGVTQTPKHLITATGQRVTLRCSPRSGDLSVYWYQQSLDQGLQFLIQYYNGEERAKGNILERFSAQQFPDLHSELNLSSLELGDSALYFCASSVTGNMEGTGELFFGEGSRLTVL.

The rearrangement links TRBV30 to TRBJ2-3; 12 bases are a match to TRBD2. The CDR3 length is 17 residues. Germline V lookup: CDR1 GTSNPN, CDR2 SVGIG (reference sequence). J was trimmed by 4 bases and V by 1 base; bases with no gene match: 9. Here the CDR3 reads CAWSELAGGPSSDTQYF. The CDR3, as DNA: TGTGCCTGGAGTGAGCTAGCGGGAGGGCCATCATCAGATACGCAGTATTTT.

This chain connects TRBV11-3 to TRBJ2-3; D may be TRBD1 or TRBD2 (5 bases each). Per the germline V gene, CDR1 is SGHNT and CDR2 is YENEEA. V lost 2 bases and J 4 bases, leaving 10 bases between the germline ends. The CDR3 runs 14 residues. The CDR3 reads CASSLPGPSDTQYF. The CDR3 bases are TGTGCCAGCAGCTTACCGGGGCCCTCAGATACGCAGTATTTT.

This clone appeared a few times. The rearrangement uses TRBV15 and TRBJ2-1; D perhaps matches TRBD2 (5 bases). Germline loops: CDR1 LNHNV, CDR2 YYDKDF (reference sequence). The CDR3 consists of 16 residues. Trimming stripped 2 bases from V and 4 bases from J, with 15 bases between. CDR3 DNA sequence: TGTGCCACCAGCAGACCTGACTATCTGGGATACAATGAGCAGTTCTTC. Translation gives CATSRPDYLGYNEQFF.

This clone was detected ten times or more. The V gene is TRBV7-2, the J gene TRBJ1-1; TRBD1 might be the D (6 bases). Germline values: CDR1 SGHTA, CDR2 FQGNSA. This CDR3 contains 16 residues. Deletions cut 1 base from V and 5 bases from J, with 17 bases between. The CDR3 spells CASSLVQGWAGTEAFF. The DNA of the CDR3 is TGTGCCAGCAGCTTAGTCCAGGGGTGGGCTGGGACTGAAGCTTTCTTT.